This T cell receptor (beta chain) was identified during a study of blood T cell repertoires in COVID-19. Study-wide context: Spain, Italy and the United States supplied samples that represented acute and convalescent COVID-19.

Method: immunoSEQ multiplex PCR; TCRdb's copy keeps in-frame clones and lacks some. In the table there are 76,000 or so clones, roughly nine tenths of which are singletons. This CDR3 region has 15 residues. Germline lookup yields CDR1 DFQATT and CDR2 SNEGSKA (reference sequence). J lost 0 bases, V lost 3 bases, and 8 bases had no gene match. This chain uses TRBV20-1 with TRBJ2-7, with 7 bases aligning to TRBD1. The receptor was isolated from a man at least 80 years old in a cohort sampled during active COVID-19. Material: peripheral blood. CDR3 residues: CSASRQGSHSYEQYF. CDR3 in DNA: TGCAGTGCTAGTCGACAGGGTTCCCACTCCTACGAGCAGTACTTC.